These 19 T cell receptor beta chains were all obtained from the same sample, sequenced in a study of spatial heterogeneity in lung cancer. TCRdb itself ran the 5' RACE reads through MiXCR, one entry per CDR3 protein. The sample consists of roughly 48,000 distinct CDR3 sequences, approximately 5% of them appearing once. The time point here: sample taken at primary tumor resection. Without sorting, whole RNA was sequenced from tumor, nontumor lung or frozen PBMC. This sample comprised PBMCs, obtained at surgery. The receptors originated from a male donor with early-stage non-small cell lung cancer.

In this sample, this clonotype turned up a few times. V is TRBV4-2 and J is TRBJ2-5; D not certain. CDR3 size: 14 residues. V was cut by 2 bases and J by 2 bases, with 9 bases left in between. Germline loops: CDR1 LGHNA, CDR2 YNFKEQ. The DNA for the CDR3 is TGTGCCAGCAGCCAAAGCCTGCCTCAAGAGACCCAGTACTTC. Encoded protein: CASSQSLPQETQYF.

This clonotype was counted at least ten times. The V and J genes are TRBV4-2 and TRBJ2-1; the D is unclear. The ends were cut back, 0 bases at V and 0 bases at J, with 12 bases in the middle. Per germline, CDR1 LGHNA and CDR2 YNFKEQ. There are 17 residues in the CDR3. The CDR3: CASSQDLGRSSYNEQFF. CDR3 bases: TGTGCCAGCAGCCAAGATCTAGGACGGAGCTCCTACAATGAGCAGTTCTTC.

This clonotype was counted ten times or more. The V gene is TRBV28, the J gene TRBJ2-3; 12 bases line up with TRBD2. The CDR3 extends over 15 amino acids. Germline assignment: CDR1 MDHEN and CDR2 SYDVKM. Losses at the gene ends were 4 bases for V and 3 bases for J; bases not matched to a gene: 2. The CDR3, as DNA: TGTGCCAGCAGTTCTAGCGGGAGGGGTACAGATACGCAGTATTTT. Translation: CASSSSGRGTDTQYF.

This clonotype was counted many times. The chain links TRBV20-1 to TRBJ1-5, with D perhaps TRBD1 (5 bases). Germline lookup yields CDR1 DFQATT and CDR2 SNEGSKA (reference sequence). The V and J ends lost 6 bases and 4 bases respectively, with 16 bases between them. CDR3 length: 14 amino acids. This chain's CDR3 is CSAISGARNQPQHF. The DNA of the CDR3 is TGCAGTGCCATCTCTGGGGCGCGGAATCAGCCCCAGCATTTT.

This clonotype came up many times. The chain links TRBV20-1 to TRBJ2-5, with D uncertain. V was cut by 0 bases and J by 3 bases, with 14 bases left in between. Germline V lookup: CDR1 DFQATT, CDR2 SNEGSKA (reference sequence). This CDR3 spans 15 amino acids. The DNA for the CDR3 is TGCAGTGCTAGAGATCCTGCAGGCCACAAAGAGACCCAGTACTTC. Translation gives CSARDPAGHKETQYF.

This clonotype was counted at least ten times. The chain recombines TRBV11-2 with TRBJ2-1; 7 positions agree with TRBD2. Germline CDR1 reads SGHAT; CDR2 reads FQNNGV. V dropped 3 bases and J dropped 7; count of bases not matched to a gene: 6. CDR3 length equals 14 residues. CDR3 coding DNA: TGTGCCAGCAGCTTTGGCGGGGGTAGGAATGAGCAGTTCTTC. Its translation is CASSFGGGRNEQFF.

At least ten counts were recorded for this clonotype. The J gene is TRBJ2-5, the V gene TRBV29-1; D tentatively fits TRBD1 or TRBD2 (5 bases each). Trimming took 2 bases from V and 3 from J, leaving 7 bases between them. In germline, CDR1 is SQVTM, CDR2 ANQGSEA. This CDR3 is 12 amino acids long. The CDR3 region has the DNA TGCAGCGTTGAACGGGGCGAAGAGACCCAGTACTTC. This sequence encodes CSVERGEETQYF.

Many counts were recorded for this clonotype. Written as DNA, the CDR3 is TGTGCCAGCAGTGAACCCGGGGCCAGGGACACTGAAGCTTTCTTT. The encoded protein is CASSEPGARDTEAFF. The chain combines TRBV25-1 with TRBJ1-1; TRBD1 might be the D (5 bases). Germline CDR1 and CDR2: MGHDK and SYGVNS. Trimming shortened V by 2 bases and J by 3 bases, and 13 bases separated the two germline ends. The CDR3 extends over 15 amino acids.

The table lists this clonotype with many counts. The V call is TRBV5-1, the J call TRBJ1-2; tentatively, D is TRBD1 (6 bases). Per the germline V gene, CDR1 is SGHRS and CDR2 is YFSETQ. CDR3 length equals 17 residues. Trimming removed 0 bases at V and 0 bases at J, with 15 bases between. In DNA, the CDR3 is TGCGCCAGCAGCTTGGGAAGGGGGGCACAAGCTAACTATGGCTACACCTTC. The encoded protein is CASSLGRGAQANYGYTF.

This clonotype was observed many times. The chain links TRBV7-8 to TRBJ2-2, with 8 positions matching TRBD1. V shed 1 base and J 4 bases; nucleotides not matched to a gene: 8. CDR1 and CDR2 from the germline V gene are SGHVS and FQNEAQ. The CDR3 consists of 17 residues. This CDR3 reads CASSLVGRGLGTGELFF. The CDR3 nucleotides are TGTGCCAGCAGCTTAGTGGGCAGGGGGCTTGGCACCGGGGAGCTGTTTTTT.

In this sample, this clonotype turned up many times. The CDR3 nucleotides read TGCGCCAGCAGCTTGGACAAGGGGACCCAGTACTTC. It specifies CASSLDKGTQYF. V is TRBV5-1 and J is TRBJ2-5; D is uncertain. CDR3 length: 12 amino acids. Germline CDR1 SGHRS, CDR2 YFSETQ. The V gene lost 0 bases and the J gene lost 7 bases, with 7 bases spanning the gap.

Details on this clonotype: A read error is possible here, since a much larger clone lies one base away. The V gene is TRBV20-1, the J gene TRBJ1-4, with TRBD1 identical over 8 bases. With V trimmed by 4 bases and J by 4 bases, 5 bases remained unmatched. The CDR3 covers 14 residues. The germline gives CDR1 DFQATT, CDR2 SNEGSKA (reference sequence). In nucleotides, the CDR3 is TGCAGTGCTAAACCAGGGGGCAGTAATGAAAAACTGTTTTTT. Protein sequence: CSAKPGGSNEKLFF.

The chain has TRBV7-2 and TRBJ2-2, with TRBD2 matching 9 bases. The V and J ends lost 3 bases and 7 bases, in that order; junction bases with no gene match: 9. CDR3 length: 16 amino acids. Per germline, CDR1 SGHTA and CDR2 FQGNSA. The CDR3 nucleotides are TGTGCCAGCAGCTTCGGACGGGCTAGCGGGGACGGGGAGCTGTTTTTT. It yields the protein CASSFGRASGDGELFF.

This clonotype occurred many times. The V call is TRBV18, the J call TRBJ2-5, with D possibly TRBD2 on 5 matching bases. Germline V CDR1 and CDR2: KGHSH, LQKENI. The CDR3 has 13 residues. Trimming removed 3 bases from V and 4 bases from J, with 9 bases in between. CDR3: CASSPGVGETQYF. The CDR3 region has the DNA TGTGCCAGCTCACCCGGGGTCGGAGAGACCCAGTACTTC.

This clonotype was seen repeatedly, ten times or more. The chain couples TRBV19 to TRBJ2-4, with D unresolved. The CDR3 contains 11 residues. The germline V and J ends were trimmed by 3 bases and 11 bases, with 8 bases remaining between them. Germline lookup yields CDR1 LNHDA and CDR2 SQIVND (reference sequence). The CDR3 loop is CASSMRWVQYF. CDR3 DNA sequence: TGTGCCAGTAGTATGAGATGGGTTCAGTACTTC.

As concerns this clonotype: Given a much more abundant clone one base away, this may be a read error. The J gene is TRBJ2-3, the V gene TRBV4-2; 8 bases align to TRBD1. Germline values: CDR1 LGHNA, CDR2 YNFKEQ. The CDR3 is made up of 15 amino acids. V was pared by 7 bases and J by 5 bases, with 11 bases of the junction left unmatched. CDR3 sequence: CASKEQGGYIDTQYF. The CDR3 DNA reads TGTGCCAGCAAGGAACAGGGGGGTTACATAGATACGCAGTATTTT.

Ten or more counts support this clonotype. This chain connects TRBV7-9 to TRBJ2-1, with TRBD2 matching 8 bases. The J segment lost 3 bases and the V segment lost 2 bases, leaving 3 bases of the junction unmatched. Looked up from germline, CDR1 is SEHNR and CDR2 is FQNEAQ (reference sequence). The CDR3 has 15 amino acids. The CDR3 DNA reads as TGTGCCAGCAGCTTACCGGGAGGGGACTACAATGAGCAGTTCTTC. Translation gives CASSLPGGDYNEQFF.

This clonotype is judged medium-sized. The chain couples TRBV7-2 to TRBJ2-7; D unresolved. The ends were cut back, 2 bases at V and 2 bases at J, with 10 bases in the middle. CDR1 is SGHTA and CDR2 is FQGNSA in the germline V gene. The CDR3 covers 14 residues. The CDR3 loop is CASSLMGPAYEQYF. CDR3 bases: TGTGCCAGCAGCTTAATGGGCCCCGCCTACGAGCAGTACTTC.

This clonotype appeared a few times. V is TRBV5-5 and J is TRBJ2-1, with 7 nucleotides matching TRBD2. V shed 2 bases and J 3 bases; nucleotides not matched to a gene: 5. The length of the CDR3 is 15 residues. Germline values: CDR1 SGHKS, CDR2 YYEKEE (reference sequence). CDR3 coding DNA: TGTGCCAGCAGCTTCACCGGGAGGTTCTACAATGAGCAGTTCTTC. This translates into CASSFTGRFYNEQFF.